Below are 27 T cell receptor beta chains sequenced from a single sample in a study of blood T cells in healthy people across ages. Alongside a J-beta primer mix, a sample-barcoded 5' primer served in a second PCR lasting roughly 7 to 11 cycles. In TCRdb, the 5' RACE reads were re-called with MiXCR into one record per CDR3 protein. This table has over a million distinct CDR3 sequences, less than 50% appearing once. The sequenced sample was blood. The source is a woman aged 60 to 75 in good health.

The chain recombines TRBV27 with TRBJ2-5; a possible D gene is TRBD1 (6 bases). The J call may be wrong; the DNA end is better matched by TRBJ2-7. Germline CDR1 MNHEY, CDR2 SMNVEV (reference sequence). CDR3 length equals 13 residues. The CDR3 DNA reads TGTGCCAGCAGCCGGGTCGCAGGGGTCGAGCAGTACTTC. Amino acids: CASSRVAGVEQYF.

The rearrangement uses TRBV28 and TRBJ2-3, with 7 bases that match TRBD2. Per germline, CDR1 MDHEN and CDR2 SYDVKM. V lost 7 bases to trimming and J lost 14 bases; unmatched junction nucleotides: 9. The CDR3 has 11 amino acids. In DNA, the CDR3 is TGTGCCAGCAACTTAGGGAGGGGTTCGTATTTT. Amino acids: CASNLGRGSYF.

The chain links TRBV19 to TRBJ1-6, with 8 bases matching TRBD1. Per germline, CDR1 LNHDA and CDR2 SQIVND (reference sequence). Trimming removed 4 bases from V and 5 bases from J; junction bases left unmatched: 7. The CDR3 is made up of 16 amino acids. The CDR3 is CASSTDRVRNNSPLHF. The CDR3 DNA reads TGTGCCAGTAGTACGGACAGGGTGAGGAATAATTCACCCCTCCACTTT.

This rearrangement joins TRBV21-1 to TRBJ2-5; no check of the table's D call, TRBD2, against the DNA was made. TRBV21-1 counts as a pseudogene. The CDR3 extends over 12 amino acids. The CDR3: CASIPPSETQYF. CDR3 DNA sequence: TGTGCCAGCATCCCTCCATCGGAGACCCAGTACTTC.

The chain has TRBV7-9 and TRBJ1-4; D is uncertain. CDR3 length: 14 amino acids. The V and J ends lost 5 bases and 4 bases respectively, with 11 bases between them. The germline CDR1 and CDR2 sequences are SEHNR and FQNEAQ (reference sequence). Here the CDR3 DNA reads TGTGCCAGCAGCACGACGGGAATTAATGAAAAACTGTTTTTT. This sequence encodes CASSTTGINEKLFF.

This clonotype was found a few times. V gene TRBV20-1 combines with J gene TRBJ2-1; 7 nucleotides agree with TRBD2. CDR3 length: 14 residues. The junction had 9 bases not matched to a gene; V was cut back by 6 bases and J by 4 bases. CDR1 is DFQATT, CDR2 SNEGSKA, per germline (reference sequence). DNA of the CDR3: TGCAGTGCCATTCTAGCGGAGGCTTACAATGAGCAGTTCTTC. It specifies CSAILAEAYNEQFF.

The V and J genes are TRBV3-1 and TRBJ2-4; D is uncertain. The J call is uncertain, as TRBJ2-7 better fits the DNA end. Germline CDR1 and CDR2: LGHDT and YNNKEL (reference sequence). This CDR3 region has 13 residues. This chain's CDR3 is CASTDQSPYEQYF. The CDR3 DNA is TGTGCCAGCACGGACCAGAGCCCCTACGAGCAGTACTTC.

The CDR3 is CASSLEVPGWVYNEQFF. CDR3 nucleotide sequence: TGTGCCAGCAGCTTAGAGGTCCCGGGATGGGTATACAATGAGCAGTTCTTC. The chain uses TRBV7-2 and TRBJ2-1; the D gene is possibly TRBD2 (5 bases). CDR3 length equals 17 residues. Trimming pared 1 base from V and 4 bases from J, leaving 17 bases between. The germline CDR1 and CDR2 sequences are SGHTA and FQGNSA.

The chain carries TRBV7-6 and TRBJ2-5; D might be TRBD2 (5 bases). V lost 5 bases to trimming and J lost 11 bases, with 15 bases between them. Germline lookup yields CDR1 SGHVS and CDR2 FNYEAQ. This CDR3 is built from 12 residues. CDR3 in DNA: TGTGCCAGCAGCATCAACGAGGGAAAGCAGTACTTC. This translates into CASSINEGKQYF.

This chain connects TRBV28 to TRBJ1-2, with D maybe TRBD1 (6 bases). V lost 2 bases, J lost 0 bases, and 13 bases lay in between. CDR3 length: 16 residues. Germline V gives CDR1 MDHEN, CDR2 SYDVKM. The CDR3 is CASSLIIQGSNYGYTF. The CDR3 DNA sequence: TGTGCCAGCAGTTTAATCATCCAGGGGTCTAACTATGGCTACACCTTC.

This chain connects TRBV20-1 to TRBJ1-5; no definite D call. Per the germline V gene, CDR1 is DFQATT and CDR2 is SNEGSKA (reference sequence). This CDR3 is built from 15 residues. V was clipped by 6 bases and J by 0 bases, with 15 bases between them. This CDR3 is CSAPVGRTSNQPQHF. CDR3 nucleotides: TGCAGTGCCCCCGTCGGACGGACTAGCAATCAGCCCCAGCATTTT.

V gene TRBV29-1 combines with J gene TRBJ2-1; no definite D call. This CDR3 has 12 residues. The V end was cut by 0 bases, the J end by 8 bases, with 8 bases between. Germline V gene sequence: CDR1 SQVTM, CDR2 ANQGSEA. In DNA, the CDR3 is TGCAGCGTTGAAGACCTCGGTCATGAGCAGTTCTTC. Protein product: CSVEDLGHEQFF.

V and J are TRBV5-1 and TRBJ2-1, with D tentatively TRBD2 (6 bases). Germline CDR1 SGHRS, CDR2 YFSETQ. Trimming pared 3 bases from V and 2 bases from J, leaving 15 bases between. The CDR3 extends over 16 amino acids. CDR3 residues: CASSSIVSGAYNEQFF. The CDR3 DNA is TGCGCCAGCAGCTCGATCGTTAGCGGAGCCTACAATGAGCAGTTCTTC.

The V call is TRBV10-3, the J call TRBJ2-1; 10 bases align to TRBD2. The V gene's germline CDR1 is ENHRY and CDR2 SYGVKD. V lost 3 bases and J lost 0; bases outside the gene matches: 5. The length of the CDR3 is 17 residues. For the CDR3, the DNA is TGTGCCATCAGTGATAGCGGGGGGCTTAGCTCCTACAATGAGCAGTTCTTC. It yields the protein CAISDSGGLSSYNEQFF.

This clonotype has just a few counts. V gene TRBV20-1 combines with J gene TRBJ1-2, with D uncertain. This CDR3 is built from 14 residues. V lost 6 bases and J lost 1, with 15 bases in between. Per the germline V gene, CDR1 is DFQATT and CDR2 is SNEGSKA (reference sequence). In DNA form, the CDR3 reads TGCAGTGCCAAGGATGCACGGAGTAACTATGGCTACACCTTC. Translating gives CSAKDARSNYGYTF.

This clonotype was seen ten or more times. CDR3 loop: CSARSLLETQYF. The DNA for the CDR3 is TGCAGTGCTAGGTCCCTTTTGGAGACCCAGTACTTC. The chain carries TRBV20-1 and TRBJ2-5, with D unresolved. This CDR3 has 12 amino acids. CDR1 and CDR2 from the germline V gene are DFQATT and SNEGSKA (reference sequence). V shed 3 bases and J shed 5 bases, with 10 bases lying between them.

This clonotype was seen a few times. The gene calls are TRBV27 and TRBJ2-7; D unclear. Trimming shortened V by 0 bases and J by 7 bases, and 13 bases separated the two germline ends. The length of the CDR3 is 14 residues. The V gene's germline CDR1 is MNHEY and CDR2 SMNVEV (reference sequence). CDR3: CASSLSPYPGEQYF. CDR3 coding DNA: TGTGCCAGCAGTTTATCCCCCTACCCTGGGGAGCAGTACTTC.

This clonotype was seen more than once but under ten times. J is TRBJ2-1 and V is TRBV25-1; D uncertain. This CDR3 has 13 residues. V was shortened by 10 bases and J by 13 bases, with 23 bases between the two germline ends. Per the germline V gene, CDR1 is MGHDK and CDR2 is SYGVNS. The CDR3 is CAIGALGQVPQFF. CDR3 in DNA: TGTGCCATCGGAGCCCTCGGCCAGGTGCCTCAGTTCTTC.

The J gene is TRBJ2-1, the V gene TRBV27; 10 positions agree with TRBD2. This CDR3 has 17 residues. Germline trimming cut 2 bases from V and 3 bases from J; bases unmatched to any gene: 7. CDR1 is MNHEY, CDR2 SMNVEV, per germline (reference sequence). In DNA, the CDR3 is TGTGCCAGCAGTTTACTTGCAGGGACTAGCGTCTACAATGAGCAGTTCTTC. Translated, it gives CASSLLAGTSVYNEQFF.

The V gene is TRBV6-5, the J gene TRBJ1-5, with D tentatively TRBD1 (6 bases). Trimming shortened V by 6 bases and J by 6 bases, and 15 bases separated the two germline ends. Germline-derived CDR1 and CDR2 are MNHEY and SVGAGI. This CDR3 is 14 amino acids long. This CDR3 is CASRKAGAGQPQHF. Here the CDR3 DNA reads TGTGCCAGCAGAAAAGCGGGGGCGGGTCAGCCCCAGCATTTT.

This clonotype was seen a few times. The gene calls are TRBV7-9 and TRBJ2-1; 7 positions agree with TRBD1. The CDR3 loop spans 12 amino acids. The V gene's germline CDR1 is SEHNR and CDR2 FQNEAQ (reference sequence). V lost 5 bases and J lost 9; bases outside the gene matches: 4. CDR3 loop: CASSPTGFEQFF. DNA of the CDR3: TGTGCCAGCAGCCCGACAGGGTTTGAGCAGTTCTTC.

The rearrangement links TRBV7-9 to TRBJ2-1, with D possibly being TRBD2 (6 bases). The ends were cut back, 11 bases at V and 5 bases at J, with 19 bases in the middle. Per germline, CDR1 SEHNR and CDR2 FQNEAQ (reference sequence). This CDR3 comprises 14 residues. The CDR3 here is CACGSRDLDNEQFF. The CDR3 nucleotides read TGTGCCTGCGGCTCCAGGGACTTGGACAATGAGCAGTTCTTC.

This clonotype occurred a few times. The chain has TRBV7-3 and TRBJ2-7, with a possible D match to TRBD2 (6 bases). There are 14 residues in the CDR3. The V gene's germline CDR1 is SGHTA and CDR2 FQGTGA. The germline V and J ends were trimmed by 2 bases and 3 bases, with 11 bases remaining between them. CDR3: CASSLGRGNYEQYF. The CDR3 coding sequence is TGTGCCAGCAGCTTAGGACGGGGGAACTACGAGCAGTACTTC.

Only a few counts were recorded for this clonotype. The chain links TRBV6-1 to TRBJ2-3; D gene ambiguous. The CDR3 sequence is 17 residues long. Germline CDR1 and CDR2: MNHNS and SASEGT. Deletions cut 0 bases from V and 0 bases from J, with 13 bases between. The CDR3 spells CASSEAVGGFSTDTQYF. Written as DNA, the CDR3 is TGTGCCAGCAGTGAAGCTGTTGGCGGCTTTAGCACAGATACGCAGTATTTT.

The V call is TRBV29-1, the J call TRBJ2-7, with TRBD1 as a possible D gene (6 bases). V shed 4 bases and J shed 3 bases, with 19 bases lying between them. The CDR3 consists of 15 residues. Looked up from germline, CDR1 is SQVTM and CDR2 is ANQGSEA. The DNA of the CDR3 is TGCAGCGTTGTAAGGGGGACGGATCGGAACTACGAGCAGTACTTC. Translation gives CSVVRGTDRNYEQYF.

This sequence joins TRBV5-1 and TRBJ2-1, with 10 bases fitting TRBD1. Per germline, CDR1 SGHRS and CDR2 YFSETQ. The CDR3 covers 16 residues. The V and J ends lost 3 bases and 3 bases, in that order; junction bases with no gene match: 6. The DNA of the CDR3 is TGCGCCAGCAGCTGGTCAGGACAGGGGGGCTACAATGAGCAGTTCTTC. As protein: CASSWSGQGGYNEQFF. The variable domain in full, with the rest retrieved from reference TRBV5-1 and TRBJ2-1, is KAGVTQTPRYLIKTRGQQVTLSCSPISGHRSVSWYQQTPGQGLQFLFEYFSETQRNKGNFPGRFSGRQFSNSRSEMNVSTLELGDSALYLCASSWSGQGGYNEQFFGPGTRLTVL.

The gene calls are TRBV20-1 and TRBJ1-2; D not resolved. Germline loops: CDR1 DFQATT, CDR2 SNEGSKA (reference sequence). The CDR3 is 14 amino acids. The germline V and J ends were trimmed by 0 bases and 4 bases, with 12 bases remaining between them. The CDR3 bases are TGCAGTGCTAGAGATAGACAAGGTCTCTATGGCTACACCTTC. Translation gives CSARDRQGLYGYTF.